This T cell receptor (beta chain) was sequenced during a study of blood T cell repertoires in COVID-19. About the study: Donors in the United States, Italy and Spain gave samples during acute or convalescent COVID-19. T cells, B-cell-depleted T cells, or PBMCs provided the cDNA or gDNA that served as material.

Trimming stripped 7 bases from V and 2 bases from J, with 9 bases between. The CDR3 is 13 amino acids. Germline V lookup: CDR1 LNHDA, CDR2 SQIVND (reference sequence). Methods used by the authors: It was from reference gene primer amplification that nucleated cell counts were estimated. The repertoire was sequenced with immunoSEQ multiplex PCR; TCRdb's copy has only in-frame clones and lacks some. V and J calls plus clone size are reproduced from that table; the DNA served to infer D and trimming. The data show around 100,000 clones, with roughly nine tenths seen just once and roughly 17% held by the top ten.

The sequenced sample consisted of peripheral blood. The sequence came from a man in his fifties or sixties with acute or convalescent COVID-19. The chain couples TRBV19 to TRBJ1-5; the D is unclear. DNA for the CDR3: TGTGCCAGTAATGGAGTAGGCAATCAGCCCCAGCATTTT. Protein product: CASNGVGNQPQHF.